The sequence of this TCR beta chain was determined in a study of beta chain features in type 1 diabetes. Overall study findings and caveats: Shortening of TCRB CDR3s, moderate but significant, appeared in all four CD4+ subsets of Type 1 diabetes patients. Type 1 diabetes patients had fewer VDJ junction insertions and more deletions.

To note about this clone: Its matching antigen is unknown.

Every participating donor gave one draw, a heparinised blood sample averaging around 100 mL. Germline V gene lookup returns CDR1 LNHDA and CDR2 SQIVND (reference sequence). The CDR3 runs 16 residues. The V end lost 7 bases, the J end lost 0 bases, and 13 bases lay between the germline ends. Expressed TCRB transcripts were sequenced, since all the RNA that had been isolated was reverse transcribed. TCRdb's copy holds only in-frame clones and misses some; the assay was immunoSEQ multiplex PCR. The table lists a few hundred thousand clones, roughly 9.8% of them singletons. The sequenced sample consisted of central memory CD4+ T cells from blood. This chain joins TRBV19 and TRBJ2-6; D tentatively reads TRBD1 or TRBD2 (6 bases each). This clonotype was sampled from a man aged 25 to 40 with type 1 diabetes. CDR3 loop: CASTAGEASGANVLTF. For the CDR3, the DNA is TGTGCCAGTACCGCAGGGGAGGCCTCTGGGGCCAACGTCCTGACTTTC.